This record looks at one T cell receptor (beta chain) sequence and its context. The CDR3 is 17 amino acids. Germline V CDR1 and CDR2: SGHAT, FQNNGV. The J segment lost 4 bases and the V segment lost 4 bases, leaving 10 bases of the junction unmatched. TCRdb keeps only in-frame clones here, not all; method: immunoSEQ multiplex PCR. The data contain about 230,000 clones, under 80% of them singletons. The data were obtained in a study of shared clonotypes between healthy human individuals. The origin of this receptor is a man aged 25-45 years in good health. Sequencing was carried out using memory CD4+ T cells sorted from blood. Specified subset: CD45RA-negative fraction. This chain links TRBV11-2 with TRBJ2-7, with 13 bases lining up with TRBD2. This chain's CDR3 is CASSSHRTSGSVYEQYF. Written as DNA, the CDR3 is TGTGCCAGCAGCTCTCATCGGACTAGCGGGAGTGTATACGAGCAGTACTTC.